This is a list of T cell receptor beta chains from one sample in a study of PD-L1 blockade in urothelial cancer. Sequencing was performed with immunoSEQ multiplex PCR; in TCRdb, only in-frame clones are kept and a portion is missing. Counted here are fewer than 85,000 clones, almost 90% occurring once; the ten biggest clones make up approximately 11%. The sample in question was PBMCs, obtained around atezolizumab (anti-PD-L1) treatment. These receptor sequences come from a man between 60 and 70 years old with urothelial cancer. CDR3s include the opening cysteine and the closing phenylalanine or tryptophan. D genes are given only for firm matches. Size is stated for part of the rows, as once, few or many counts, or as a class when the clone is expanded.

D gene: .; J gene: TRBJ1-1; clone size: .; V gene: TRBV19; CDR3 DNA: TGTGCCAGTAGTATAGCGGGCAGGGCTACTGAAGCTTTCTTT; CDR3 protein: CASSIAGRATEAFF
D gene: .; J gene: TRBJ1-2; clone size: .; V gene: TRBV4-2; CDR3 DNA: TGTGCCAGCAGCCAAGGGGGGGTCAACTATGGCTACACCTTC; CDR3 protein: CASSQGGVNYGYTF
D gene: .; J gene: TRBJ1-2; clone size: .; V gene: TRBV6-1; CDR3 DNA: TGTGCCAGCAGTGATCTTCCGGGACTCCTGGGGTATGGCTACACCTTC; CDR3 protein: CASSDLPGLLGYGYTF
D gene: TRBD2; J gene: TRBJ2-1; clone size: .; V gene: TRBV6-5; CDR3 DNA: TGTGCCAGCAGCACTAGCGGGAGGGGTGAGCAGTTCTTC; CDR3 protein: CASSTSGRGEQFF
D gene: TRBD1; J gene: TRBJ2-2; clone size: .; V gene: TRBV19; CDR3 DNA: TGTGCCAGTACCCTCACAGGGGAAAACACCGGGGAGCTGTTTTTT; CDR3 protein: CASTLTGENTGELFF
D gene: .; J gene: TRBJ2-2; clone size: .; V gene: TRBV29-1; CDR3 DNA: TGCAGCGTTTTGCCAGGGTCCAGAGCGGGGGAGCTGTTTTTT; CDR3 protein: CSVLPGSRAGELFF
D gene: .; J gene: TRBJ2-7; clone size: .; V gene: TRBV5-1; CDR3 DNA: TGCGCCAGCACAGTTAACCGACAGAGCTCCTACGAGCAGTACTTC; CDR3 protein: CASTVNRQSSYEQYF
D gene: TRBD1; J gene: TRBJ2-5; clone size: .; V gene: TRBV5-1; CDR3 DNA: TGCGCCAGCAGCCCCCGATACGGGACAGGAGGGGAGACCCAGTACTTC; CDR3 protein: CASSPRYGTGGETQYF
D gene: TRBD1; J gene: TRBJ2-7; clone size: .; V gene: TRBV11-3; CDR3 DNA: TGTGCCAGCAGCCTACAGGGGGCTGGGGGGGAGCAGTACTTC; CDR3 protein: CASSLQGAGGEQYF
D gene: .; J gene: TRBJ1-2; clone size: .; V gene: TRBV6-5; CDR3 DNA: TGTGCCAGCAGGATCGCCGGGGACTACACCTTC; CDR3 protein: CASRIAGDYTF
D gene: .; J gene: TRBJ1-3; clone size: .; V gene: TRBV6-1; CDR3 DNA: TGTGCCAGCAGTGACCTTGGGCAGGCCTCTGGAAACACCATATATTTT; CDR3 protein: CASSDLGQASGNTIYF
D gene: .; J gene: TRBJ2-5; clone size: .; V gene: TRBV5-1; CDR3 DNA: TGCGCCAGCAGCTGGGGGGGCCGGGAGACCCAGTACTTC; CDR3 protein: CASSWGGRETQYF
D gene: TRBD1; J gene: TRBJ1-1; clone size: .; V gene: TRBV2; CDR3 DNA: TGTGCCAGTCTGGGGACAGGGGGTGGTGAAGCTTTCTTT; CDR3 protein: CASLGTGGGEAFF
D gene: .; J gene: TRBJ1-1; clone size: .; V gene: TRBV4-3; CDR3 DNA: TGCGCCAGCAGCCAAGATTGGAGGAGCACTGAAGCTTTCTTT; CDR3 protein: CASSQDWRSTEAFF
D gene: .; J gene: TRBJ2-3; clone size: .; V gene: TRBV4-2; CDR3 DNA: TGTGCCAGCAGCCCAGGGGCCCGGTATAGCACAGATACGCAGTATTTT; CDR3 protein: CASSPGARYSTDTQYF
D gene: .; J gene: TRBJ1-4; clone size: .; V gene: TRBV5-1; CDR3 DNA: TGCGCCAGCAGCTTCACAACAGGTCCAACTAATGAAAAACTGTTTTTT; CDR3 protein: CASSFTTGPTNEKLFF
D gene: TRBD2; J gene: TRBJ2-1; clone size: .; V gene: TRBV7-3; CDR3 DNA: TGTGCCAGCAGCTTCGGGAGTCACGAACGCGGGAGTGAGCAGTTCTTC; CDR3 protein: CASSFGSHERGSEQFF
D gene: .; J gene: TRBJ2-7; clone size: .; V gene: TRBV7-6; CDR3 DNA: TGTGCCAGCAGCTTAAGTAGCGTAAACTCCTACGAGCAGTACTTC; CDR3 protein: CASSLSSVNSYEQYF
D gene: .; J gene: TRBJ1-2; clone size: .; V gene: TRBV29-1; CDR3 DNA: TGCAGCACCGAAGGTCAGGGATCCTATGGCTACACCTTC; CDR3 protein: CSTEGQGSYGYTF
D gene: .; J gene: TRBJ1-5; clone size: .; V gene: TRBV6-5; CDR3 DNA: TGTGCCAGCAGTTACTCGGGGGGAGCAGGTCAGCCCCAGCATTTT; CDR3 protein: CASSYSGGAGQPQHF
D gene: .; J gene: TRBJ1-2; clone size: .; V gene: TRBV30; CDR3 DNA: TGTGCCTGGAGTTCGGTAGGAGGATATGGCTACACCTTC; CDR3 protein: CAWSSVGGYGYTF
D gene: TRBD1; J gene: TRBJ2-2; clone size: few; V gene: TRBV7-9; CDR3 DNA: TGTGCCAGCAGCTTATGGGACAGGAACACCGGGGAGCTGTTTTTT; CDR3 protein: CASSLWDRNTGELFF
D gene: TRBD1; J gene: TRBJ2-5; clone size: .; V gene: TRBV6-6; CDR3 DNA: TGTGCCAGCAGTTACCCAGGGACAGCCGCCGAGACCCAGTACTTC; CDR3 protein: CASSYPGTAAETQYF
D gene: TRBD2; J gene: TRBJ2-7; clone size: .; V gene: TRBV7-2; CDR3 DNA: TGTGCCAGCAGTTTTATAGCGGGACCCACCTACGAGCAGTACTTC; CDR3 protein: CASSFIAGPTYEQYF
D gene: .; J gene: TRBJ2-3; clone size: .; V gene: TRBV5-1; CDR3 DNA: TGCGCCAGCAGCACTTCTAGCCCAGATACGCAGTATTTT; CDR3 protein: CASSTSSPDTQYF
D gene: .; J gene: TRBJ1-2; clone size: .; V gene: TRBV27; CDR3 DNA: TGTGCCAGCAGTCTATCACCGGGGTCTAACAATAACTATGGCTACACCTTC; CDR3 protein: CASSLSPGSNNNYGYTF
D gene: .; J gene: TRBJ1-1; clone size: .; V gene: TRBV30; CDR3 DNA: TGTGCCTCCTCCCACCCGGGGGGCACTGAAGCTTTCTTT; CDR3 protein: CASSHPGGTEAFF
D gene: .; J gene: TRBJ2-3; clone size: few; V gene: TRBV11-2; CDR3 DNA: TGTGCCAGCAGCCACACAGATACGCAGTATTTT; CDR3 protein: CASSHTDTQYF
D gene: TRBD1; J gene: TRBJ2-7; clone size: .; V gene: TRBV7-9; CDR3 DNA: TGTGCCAGCAGCTTAGGCCCCAGGGGGCTCGGCGCTCGCGAGCAGTACTTC; CDR3 protein: CASSLGPRGLGAREQYF
D gene: .; J gene: TRBJ2-3; clone size: .; V gene: TRBV10-3; CDR3 DNA: TGTGCCATCAGTGACCTAGTGACAGACCCTAGCACAGATACGCAGTATTTT; CDR3 protein: CAISDLVTDPSTDTQYF
D gene: .; J gene: TRBJ2-7; clone size: .; V gene: TRBV7-8; CDR3 DNA: TGTGCCAGCAGCTTAGTCCCTGCGAAATCCGAGCAGTACTTC; CDR3 protein: CASSLVPAKSEQYF
D gene: .; J gene: TRBJ1-5; clone size: .; V gene: TRBV5-8; CDR3 DNA: TGTGCCAGCAGCTTGTATGGGAGAAATGGCAATCAGCCCCAGCATTTT; CDR3 protein: CASSLYGRNGNQPQHF
D gene: .; J gene: TRBJ1-1; clone size: .; V gene: TRBV10-3; CDR3 DNA: TGTGCCATCAGTGAGTTAAGGGGGACTGAAGCTTTCTTT; CDR3 protein: CAISELRGTEAFF
D gene: TRBD2; J gene: TRBJ2-4; clone size: .; V gene: TRBV5-8; CDR3 DNA: TGTGCCAGCAGCTTCGGTGTAGTAACTAGCGGTTCGCTAGCCAAAAACATTCAGTACTTC; CDR3 protein: CASSFGVVTSGSLAKNIQYF
D gene: TRBD1; J gene: TRBJ1-1; clone size: .; V gene: TRBV2; CDR3 DNA: TGTGCCAGCAGCGCCACCGGGACAGGCACGCCGGCTTTCTTT; CDR3 protein: CASSATGTGTPAFF
D gene: .; J gene: TRBJ1-6; clone size: .; V gene: TRBV9; CDR3 DNA: TGTGCCAGCAGCGTAGCCGATCGAGAAATTTCACCCCTCCACTTT; CDR3 protein: CASSVADREISPLHF
D gene: .; J gene: TRBJ2-1; clone size: .; V gene: TRBV28; CDR3 DNA: TGTGCCAGCATCCCCCGGGGTAGCTACAATGAGCAGTTCTTC; CDR3 protein: CASIPRGSYNEQFF
D gene: .; J gene: TRBJ1-6; clone size: .; V gene: TRBV14; CDR3 DNA: TGTGCCAGCAGTCCCCGGGGAGGTTCACCCCTCCACTTT; CDR3 protein: CASSPRGGSPLHF
D gene: TRBD1; J gene: TRBJ2-3; clone size: once; V gene: TRBV5-8; CDR3 DNA: TGTGCCAGCAGCTTGGACAGGGGGCGGTCAGATACGCAGTATTTT; CDR3 protein: CASSLDRGRSDTQYF
D gene: TRBD1; J gene: TRBJ2-7; clone size: .; V gene: TRBV7-6; CDR3 DNA: TGTGCCAGCAGCCCAACGACAGGGAGCGCCTACGAGCAGTACTTC; CDR3 protein: CASSPTTGSAYEQYF
D gene: TRBD1; J gene: TRBJ1-1; clone size: few; V gene: TRBV5-1; CDR3 DNA: TGCGCCAGCAGCTCAGTAACAGGGGGGAACACTGAAGCTTTCTTT; CDR3 protein: CASSSVTGGNTEAFF
D gene: .; J gene: TRBJ2-7; clone size: .; V gene: TRBV6-5; CDR3 DNA: TGTGCCAGCAGTTACTCGGCAGGGGATTATAACTACGAGCAGTACTTC; CDR3 protein: CASSYSAGDYNYEQYF
D gene: TRBD1; J gene: TRBJ2-5; clone size: .; V gene: TRBV5-1; CDR3 DNA: TGCGCCAGCAGCCGAGGGACAGAAGGAGAGACCCAGTACTTC; CDR3 protein: CASSRGTEGETQYF
D gene: .; J gene: TRBJ2-7; clone size: .; V gene: TRBV19; CDR3 DNA: TGTGCCAGTAGTCCTGGGCGGGTTTACTACGAGCAGTACTTC; CDR3 protein: CASSPGRVYYEQYF
D gene: TRBD2; J gene: TRBJ2-6; clone size: .; V gene: TRBV6-4; CDR3 DNA: TGTGCCAGCAGTGATACTAGCGGGGGAAACTCTGGGGCCAACGTCCTGACTTTC; CDR3 protein: CASSDTSGGNSGANVLTF
D gene: .; J gene: TRBJ2-5; clone size: .; V gene: TRBV15; CDR3 DNA: TGTGCCACAAGAAACCAACTACAAGAGACCCAGTACTTC; CDR3 protein: CATRNQLQETQYF
D gene: TRBD2; J gene: TRBJ2-5; clone size: .; V gene: TRBV4-1; CDR3 DNA: TGCGCCAGCAGCCAAGATTCCCGGACTAGCGGGACCTTTCGCGGGGAGACCCAGTACTTC; CDR3 protein: CASSQDSRTSGTFRGETQYF
D gene: TRBD2; J gene: TRBJ2-1; clone size: .; V gene: TRBV4-2; CDR3 DNA: TGTGCCAGCAGCCCTGCTGGGGAGGGGAACTCCGGTGGTGAGCAGTTCTTC; CDR3 protein: CASSPAGEGNSGGEQFF
D gene: TRBD2; J gene: TRBJ2-2; clone size: few; V gene: TRBV10-2; CDR3 DNA: TGCGCCAGCAATTTAGCGGGAGACACCGGGGAGCTGTTTTTT; CDR3 protein: CASNLAGDTGELFF
D gene: .; J gene: TRBJ2-7; clone size: few; V gene: TRBV18; CDR3 DNA: TGTGCCAGCTCACCCGGCAGGGGACTATACGAGCAGTACTTC; CDR3 protein: CASSPGRGLYEQYF
D gene: .; J gene: TRBJ2-1; clone size: once; V gene: TRBV30; CDR3 DNA: TGTGCCTGGAGTCGAACAGAGCAGTTCTTC; CDR3 protein: CAWSRTEQFF
D gene: TRBD1; J gene: TRBJ1-2; clone size: .; V gene: TRBV7-9; CDR3 DNA: TGTGCCAGCAGCCCCGGGACAGAGGGTGGCTACACCTTC; CDR3 protein: CASSPGTEGGYTF
D gene: TRBD1; J gene: TRBJ1-5; clone size: .; V gene: TRBV28; CDR3 DNA: TGTGCCAGCAGCCAACTGACAGGGCGCAATCAGCCCCAGCATTTT; CDR3 protein: CASSQLTGRNQPQHF
D gene: .; J gene: TRBJ2-3; clone size: .; V gene: TRBV5-1; CDR3 DNA: TGCGCCAGCAGCGTGCGGGGTTGGACAGATACGCAGTATTTT; CDR3 protein: CASSVRGWTDTQYF